The present TCR beta chain was sequenced within a study of T cells in Graves' hyperthyroidism and ophthalmopathy. Study-wide results and limits: Most thyroid clonotypes expanded above 0.001 appeared in blood too.

This CDR3 is 15 amino acids long. Germline V gives CDR1 SGHVS, CDR2 FQNEAQ. Deletions cut 1 base from V and 8 bases from J, with 17 bases between. Regions amplified from RNA transcripts were the TCR beta CDR3 regions. The TCR CDR3 was amplified in a first-round RT-PCR using the HTBI primer set. TCRdb processed the multiplex PCR reads anew with MiXCR; each CDR3 protein has one entry. Seen here are nearly 750,000 distinct CDR3 sequences, approximately 40% observed once, and the top ten hold 30% to 40%. This clonotype was counted a few times. Its antigen is not known. The sequenced sample consisted of blood. The receptor's source is a woman aged 40 to 50 with Graves' hyperthyroidism. V is TRBV7-8 and J is TRBJ1-2; D not certain. CDR3 DNA sequence: TGTGCCAGCAGCTTAGTCGGGGTAGACCTATGGGGCTACACCTTC. Residues: CASSLVGVDLWGYTF. The full variable domain, rest sourced from reference TRBV7-8 and TRBJ1-2, is GAGVSQSPRYKVAKRGQDVALRCDPISGHVSLFWYQQALGQGPEFLTYFQNEAQLDKSGLPSDRFFAERPEGSVSTLKIQRTQQEDSAVYLCASSLVGVDLWGYTFGSGTRLTVV.